This T cell receptor beta chain was recorded in a study of T cells after yellow fever vaccination. Study-wide findings and caveats: A minor fraction of clonotypes spanned both CD4 and CD8 compartments. Boosting was followed by the reappearance of most primary-vaccination clones (around 96% CD4, about 88% CD8).

Many counts were recorded for this clonotype. Its antigen is undetermined. TCRdb reanalysed the 5' RACE reads using MiXCR and keeps one entry per CDR3 protein. The table lists a few hundred thousand distinct CDR3 sequences, 4.1% of them singletons, with under 30% in the top ten. The clonotype was recovered from a man between 18 and 29 years old who received the YFV17D yellow fever vaccine. This specimen consisted of PBMCs, obtained 5 days after the yellow fever booster vaccination.

The CDR3 DNA reads as TGTGCCAGCAGTTACTCCGGGCAGGGTAACTCACCCCTCCACTTT. This codes for CASSYSGQGNSPLHF. V gene TRBV6-5 combines with J gene TRBJ1-6; D possibly corresponds to TRBD1 (5 bases). CDR3 length: 15 residues. V was cut by 0 bases and J by 10 bases, with 13 bases left in between. CDR1 and CDR2 (germline): MNHEY, SVGAGI.